This T cell receptor (beta chain) was sequenced for a study of spatial heterogeneity in lung cancer. Overall study findings and caveats: Tracking of tumor mutation counts was seen in expanded intratumoral alpha and beta TCR counts.

This clonotype was found many times. Its target is not known. This beta chain is a stray sequence in a library constructed for alpha chains; its clone size is not meaningful. CDR3 length equals 15 residues. Germline CDR1 is KGHDR and CDR2 is SFDVKD. V lost 5 bases and J 1 base, leaving 12 bases between the germline ends. Time point noted: sample taken at primary tumor resection. Donors were 72 untreated early-stage non-small cell lung cancer patients. Frozen PBMC, nontumor lung or tumor provided whole RNA, which was sequenced unsorted. Individually, TCR cDNA molecules were each labelled with a unique molecular identifier. TCRdb processed the 5' RACE reads anew with MiXCR; each CDR3 protein has one entry. The sample carries 16,000 or so distinct CDR3 sequences, around 7.1% recorded once.

The clonotype comes from a female donor with early-stage non-small cell lung cancer. Material: lung tumor tissue, obtained at surgery. This chain uses TRBV24-1 with TRBJ2-3, with D unclear. In nucleotides, the CDR3 is TGTGCCACCAGTGGGACGGGCACCGGCACAGATACGCAGTATTTT. Protein sequence: CATSGTGTGTDTQYF.